This is a list of T cell receptor beta chains from one sample in a study of spatial heterogeneity in lung cancer. TCRdb reanalysed the 5' RACE reads using MiXCR and keeps one entry per CDR3 protein. This sample yields roughly 10,000 distinct CDR3 sequences, of which about 12% are seen a single time; roughly 13% belongs to the top ten. The starting material was lung tumor tissue, obtained at surgery. Receptor source: a female donor with early-stage non-small cell lung cancer. Each CDR3 is given with its conserved first and last residue. D genes are given only for firm matches. Clone sizes are given selectively: once, few, many, or a class where the clone is expanded.

j_call | v_call | clone_size | d_call | cdr3_nt | cdr3_aa
TRBJ1-6 | TRBV28 | medium-sized | TRBD1 | TGTGCCAGCAGCCGGGACAGGGGGCACTCACCCCTCCACTTT | CASSRDRGHSPLHF
TRBJ2-3 | TRBV4-1 | many | TRBD2 | TGCGCCAGCAGCCAAGGGGGACTAGCGGGGGCCACAGATACGCAGTATTTT | CASSQGGLAGATDTQYF
TRBJ1-4 | TRBV4-3 | - | - | TGCGCCAGCAGCCAAAAATCCCGGGCTTGCAACTATGAAAAACTGTTTTTT | CASSQKSRACNYEKLFF
TRBJ2-7 | TRBV6-5 | - | TRBD1 | TGTGCCAGCAGCCGGGACAGGGTTTACGAGCAGTACTTC | CASSRDRVYEQYF
TRBJ1-2 | TRBV5-6 | many | - | TGTGCCAGCAGCTTGGTGGCAGACTATGGCTACACCTTC | CASSLVADYGYTF
TRBJ1-2 | TRBV13 | few | TRBD1 | TGTGCCAGCAGCCTGGGACAGTCAAACTATGGCTACACCTTC | CASSLGQSNYGYTF
TRBJ2-1 | TRBV28 | medium-sized | TRBD2 | TGTGCCTCTACTTACCGGGACTACTACAATGAGCAGTTCTTC | CASTYRDYYNEQFF
TRBJ1-3 | TRBV7-2 | medium-sized | TRBD1 | TGTGCCAGCAGCTTAGACCCCCCCGGGACAGCTGGAAACACCATATATTTT | CASSLDPPGTAGNTIYF
TRBJ2-1 | TRBV5-1 | - | - | TGCGCCAGCAGCTTTGACCAGAGCTCCTACAATGAGCAGTTCTTC | CASSFDQSSYNEQFF
TRBJ1-5 | TRBV6-1 | medium-sized | - | TGTGCCAGCAGGACCGGGACCGTTAATCAGCCCCAGCATTTT | CASRTGTVNQPQHF
TRBJ2-5 | TRBV12-3/TRBV12-4 | many | TRBD2 | TGTGCCAGCAGTCGGACTAGCCGGGAGACCCAGTACTTC | CASSRTSRETQYF
TRBJ1-1 | TRBV28 | - | - | TGTGCCAGCAGCTTTTACAGCAGGAACACTGAAGCTTTCTTT | CASSFYSRNTEAFF
TRBJ1-6 | TRBV5-1 | many | - | TGCGCCAGCAGCTTGACGGACAGCGGTTCACCCCTCCACTTT | CASSLTDSGSPLHF
TRBJ1-1 | TRBV7-2 | few | TRBD1 | TGTGCCAGCAGCTTAAGGGACAGGGGTAGTTACACTGAAGCTTTCTTT | CASSLRDRGSYTEAFF
TRBJ2-7 | TRBV28 | few | - | TGTGCCAGCTGGGGAAACTACGAGCAGTACTTC | CASWGNYEQYF
TRBJ2-2 | TRBV28 | - | - | TGTGCCAGCAGGCAAAAGAACACCGGGGAGCTGTTTTTT | CASRQKNTGELFF
TRBJ2-1 | TRBV13 | - | TRBD1 | TGTGCCATTCGGGACAGGGGGAGGTACAATGAGCAGTTCTTC | CAIRDRGRYNEQFF
TRBJ2-1 | TRBV11-1 | - | - | TGTGCCAGCAGCTTGGCGCTAGCGACCTACAATGAGCAGTTCTTC | CASSLALATYNEQFF
TRBJ1-2 | TRBV4-3 | - | - | TGCGCCAGCAGCCCCGGACAGAAAGTAGTCTATGGCTACACCTTC | CASSPGQKVVYGYTF
TRBJ1-2 | TRBV29-1 | - | - | TGCAGCGTTGAGCTGTACGGGGGGTACGGTGGCTACACCTTC | CSVELYGGYGGYTF
TRBJ1-6 | TRBV2 | many | - | TGTGCCAGCAGTGGAAGAGGATCCCTCCACTTT | CASSGRGSLHF
TRBJ1-1 | TRBV29-1 | many | - | TGCAGCGTCCCGGACCGAGGGGGCACTGAAGCTTTCTTT | CSVPDRGGTEAFF
TRBJ1-5 | TRBV6-2/TRBV6-3 | many | TRBD1 | TGTGCCAGCAGTCGGGACAGGGGTTGGAATCAGCCCCAGCATTTT | CASSRDRGWNQPQHF
TRBJ2-3 | TRBV7-3 | few | - | TGTGCCAGCAGCTTAATCGGCCCTCACCCGACCGTCACAGATACGCAGTATTTT | CASSLIGPHPTVTDTQYF
TRBJ2-7 | TRBV29-1 | medium-sized | - | TGCAGCGTCCAGGGGGGGCCCTACGAGCAGTACTTC | CSVQGGPYEQYF
TRBJ2-3 | TRBV4-1 | many | - | TGCGCCAGCAGCCAAGATAGGAGCCTCGGGTACACAGATACGCAGTATTTT | CASSQDRSLGYTDTQYF
TRBJ1-1 | TRBV20-1 | medium-sized | TRBD1 | TGCAGTGCGGACCGGACAGGGGCATACACTGAAGCTTTCTTT | CSADRTGAYTEAFF
TRBJ2-7 | TRBV28 | - | - | TGTGCCAGCAGTTTACTGAGGGGACAGCAGTACTTC | CASSLLRGQQYF
TRBJ2-2 | TRBV28 | medium-sized | - | TGTGCCAGCAGTTTACCAGGTGAAGGTCGGAACACCGGGGAGCTGTTTTTT | CASSLPGEGRNTGELFF
TRBJ1-2 | TRBV7-9 | many | - | TGTGCCAGCAGCTTAGGAGGGGCGGTGAGCTATGGCTACACCTTC | CASSLGGAVSYGYTF
TRBJ1-4 | TRBV15 | many | - | TGTGCCATCCAACAGGGCACTAATGAAAAACTGTTTTTT | CAIQQGTNEKLFF
TRBJ2-7 | TRBV20-1 | many | - | TGCAGTGTTCGAGGACAGTGGGGCTACGAGCAGTACTTC | CSVRGQWGYEQYF
TRBJ2-1 | TRBV6-2/TRBV6-3 | many | - | TGTGCCAGCAGCTACGCCCCCATAGGACCGAATGAGCAGTTCTTC | CASSYAPIGPNEQFF
TRBJ2-7 | TRBV2 | medium-sized | - | TGTGCCAGCGGGTGGGGCCCTATTAAAGATTCCTACGAGCAGTACTTC | CASGWGPIKDSYEQYF
TRBJ1-2 | TRBV28 | many | - | TGTGCCAGCAGGTCGCTAGGGGGGGACTATGGCTACACCTTC | CASRSLGGDYGYTF
TRBJ2-5 | TRBV5-1 | medium-sized | TRBD1 | TGCGCCAGCAGCACCGGGACAGACAAAGAGACCCAGTACTTC | CASSTGTDKETQYF
TRBJ2-1 | TRBV24-1 | few | - | TGTGCCACCAGTGATTCCCAGAATGAGCAGTTCTTC | CATSDSQNEQFF
TRBJ2-1 | TRBV20-1 | many | - | TGCAGTGCTTATACGACTCGATATACCTACAATGAGCAGTTCTTC | CSAYTTRYTYNEQFF
TRBJ1-4 | TRBV5-1 | few | - | TGCGCCAGCAGCTTGGAGCGGAAAAATGAAAAACTGTTTTTT | CASSLERKNEKLFF
TRBJ2-1 | TRBV4-1 | few | - | TGCGCCAGCAGCCACCAGCCTGGGTCCTACAATGAGCAGTTCTTC | CASSHQPGSYNEQFF
TRBJ2-3 | TRBV12-3/TRBV12-4 | - | TRBD2 | TGTGCCAGCAGCCCCGGGGGGGGTATGGGCACAGATACGCAGTATTTT | CASSPGGGMGTDTQYF
TRBJ1-1 | TRBV18 | medium-sized | - | TGTGCCAGCTCACCACCGTCCAGGGCCCCAGGTGAAGCTTTCTTT | CASSPPSRAPGEAFF
TRBJ1-1 | TRBV6-5 | many | - | TGTGCCAGCAGTTACGGGGGGTCGGTCACTGAAGCTTTCTTT | CASSYGGSVTEAFF
TRBJ2-3 | TRBV12-3/TRBV12-4 | medium-sized | TRBD2 | TGTGCCAGCAGTCTAGGGACTAGCGGGAGCACAGATACGCAGTATTTT | CASSLGTSGSTDTQYF